Reported below is one T cell receptor (beta chain). Germline V gene sequence: CDR1 SGHTA, CDR2 FQGNSA. Trimming stripped 1 base from V and 2 bases from J, with 9 bases between. The CDR3 covers 14 residues. The data belong to a study of blood T cell repertoires in COVID-19. Study summary: The samples span acute and convalescent COVID-19 from the United States, Italy and Spain. In each case, the material was cDNA or gDNA derived from T cells, B-cell-depleted T cells, or PBMCs.

Generated by immunoSEQ multiplex PCR, the TCRdb table keeps only in-frame clones and is missing some. The sample lists 45,000 to 50,000 clones; approximately 83% were seen once. Sequenced sample: peripheral blood. The receptor was derived from a man older than 75 in a cohort sampled during active COVID-19. The chain recombines TRBV7-2 with TRBJ2-7, with a possible D match to TRBD1 (5 bases). The CDR3 coding sequence is TGTGCCAGCAGCTTAGTTGGGGCGGCCTACGAGCAGTACTTC. It encodes CASSLVGAAYEQYF.